These 20 T cell receptor beta chains came from one sample sequenced in a study of blood T cell repertoires in COVID-19 (TCRdb year 2020). Library preparation employed the immunoSEQ multiplex PCR assay. TCRdb stores this immuneACCESS table with in-frame sequences only. Part of the clones is absent; in the studies checked, under half of the shortfall reflects unresolved V genes, and no reason is known for the rest. The sample table lists 400,000 or so clones, roughly 87% of them with a count of one. Approximately 2% of the sample comes from the top ten. What was sequenced was PBMCs or T cells enriched from blood (not recorded which). These receptor sequences come from a woman aged 40 to 50 with acute COVID-19.

This chain joins TRBV29-1 and TRBJ1-1; 9 nucleotides agree with TRBD1. The CDR3 spans 16 residues. Germline values: CDR1 SQVTM, CDR2 ANQGSEA. V dropped 0 bases and J dropped 7; count of bases not matched to a gene: 12. The CDR3 coding sequence is TGCAGCGTTGAAGATCCTTTTAAGGGACAGGGCCTTGAAGCTTTCTTT. Translating it yields CSVEDPFKGQGLEAFF.

The chain carries TRBV4-1 and TRBJ1-5, with D tentatively TRBD1 (5 bases). CDR3 length: 15 amino acids. The germline V gene encodes CDR1 MGHRA and CDR2 YSYEKL. The ends were cut back, 0 bases at V and 7 bases at J, with 13 bases in the middle. The CDR3 protein is CASSQDSAGLQPQHF. The CDR3 DNA reads as TGCGCCAGCAGCCAAGATAGTGCGGGACTCCAGCCCCAGCATTTT.

The V and J genes are TRBV7-8 and TRBJ2-7; TRBD2 is a possible D gene (5 bases). Germline assignment: CDR1 SGHVS and CDR2 FQNEAQ. The CDR3 loop spans 14 amino acids. The V end was cut by 1 base, the J end by 0 bases, with 7 bases between. The CDR3, as DNA: TGTGCCAGCAGCTTAGGGGCGGGCTCCTACGAGCAGTACTTC. This sequence encodes CASSLGAGSYEQYF.

This chain uses TRBV3-1 (or the pseudogene TRBV3-2) with TRBJ2-1; 8 nucleotides align to TRBD2. The CDR3 consists of 18 residues. Germline trimming cut 1 base from V and 3 bases from J; bases unmatched to any gene: 11. Germline V gives CDR1 LGHDT, CDR2 YNNKEL (reference sequence). The CDR3 region has the DNA TGTGCCAGCAGCCAAGTAACTAGCGGTCCGCGATTCTACAATGAGCAGTTCTTC. Translation gives CASSQVTSGPRFYNEQFF.

The chain uses TRBV10-2 and TRBJ2-2, with 8 bases identical to TRBD1. Germline V CDR1 and CDR2: WSHSY, SAAADI. This CDR3 region has 15 residues. J was trimmed by 1 base and V by 4 bases; bases with no gene match: 2. The CDR3, as DNA: TGCGCCAGCAGTGTTGGACAGGGGAACACCGGGGAGCTGTTTTTT. Translated, it gives CASSVGQGNTGELFF.

This chain joins TRBV28 and TRBJ2-3, with a weak D call TRBD2 (5 bases). V was shortened by 4 bases and J by 3 bases, with 17 bases between the two germline ends. Per germline, CDR1 MDHEN and CDR2 SYDVKM. This CDR3 comprises 16 residues. The CDR3 is CASSSRDGKPTDTQYF. CDR3 nucleotides: TGTGCCAGCAGTTCGAGAGACGGGAAGCCGACAGATACGCAGTATTTT.

The V call is TRBV30, the J call TRBJ1-2; the match to TRBD1 covers 7 bases. The CDR3 has 13 amino acids. Per the germline V gene, CDR1 is GTSNPN and CDR2 is SVGIG (reference sequence). The trim removed 0 bases at V and 8 bases at J, leaving 6 bases unmatched. The CDR3 here is CAWSVLGTEGYTF. CDR3 sequence (DNA): TGTGCCTGGAGTGTTTTAGGGACAGAGGGCTACACCTTC. Combining the CDR3 with reference TRBV30 and TRBJ1-2 gives the whole variable domain SQTIHQWPATLVQPVGSPLSLECTVEGTSNPNLYWYRQAAGRGLQLLFYSVGIGQISSEVPQNLSASRPQDRQFILSSKKLLLSDSGFYLCAWSVLGTEGYTFGSGTRLTVV.

This rearrangement joins TRBV4-2 to TRBJ1-4, with 8 bases lining up with TRBD1. The CDR3 contains 16 residues. The trim removed 1 base at V and 7 bases at J, leaving 8 bases unmatched. Looked up from germline, CDR1 is LGHNA and CDR2 is YNFKEQ. This CDR3 reads CASSQVLTGVGEKLFF. The DNA of the CDR3 is TGTGCCAGCAGCCAAGTTCTGACAGGGGTGGGTGAAAAACTGTTTTTT.

On this clone: The identical CDR3 is also encoded by other nucleotide sequences in the sample. The chain is built from TRBV20-1 and TRBJ2-7; no reliable D call. CDR1 is DFQATT and CDR2 is SNEGSKA in the germline V gene (reference sequence). This CDR3 is built from 11 residues. V shed 3 bases and J shed 3 bases, with 6 bases lying between them. CDR3 in DNA: TGCAGTGCTAGGTCCAGCTACGAGCAGTACTTC. Translating it yields CSARSSYEQYF.

The V gene is TRBV18, the J gene TRBJ1-1; D is possibly TRBD1 (5 bases). This CDR3 is built from 15 residues. Per the germline V gene, CDR1 is KGHSH and CDR2 is LQKENI. Between the trimmed V and J ends, which lost 2 bases and 5 bases, there was a span of 15 bases. Here the CDR3 reads CASSPGNRLRTEAFF. CDR3 nucleotides: TGTGCCAGCTCACCAGGAAACAGGCTTAGAACTGAAGCTTTCTTT. The variable domain in full, completed from reference TRBV18 and TRBJ1-1, reads NAGVMQNPRHLVRRRGQEARLRCSPMKGHSHVYWYRQLPEEGLKFMVYLQKENIIDESGMPKERFSAEFPKEGPSILRIQQVVRGDSAAYFCASSPGNRLRTEAFFGQGTRLTVV.

CDR3 region: CASSFTGGRIDTQYF. CDR3 nucleotides: TGTGCCAGCAGCTTTACGGGGGGGCGGATAGATACGCAGTATTTT. The rearrangement uses TRBV7-9 and TRBJ2-3; TRBD2 agrees at 8 bases. The CDR3 covers 15 residues. V gave up 3 bases and J gave up 5 bases; unmatched junction bases: 7. Germline values: CDR1 SEHNR, CDR2 FQNEAQ (reference sequence).

The chain has TRBV5-7 and TRBJ2-7; D is perhaps TRBD1 (6 bases). TRBV5-7 is assigned to the ORF class and has an uncertain function. Between the trimmed V and J ends, which lost 5 bases and 0 bases, there was a span of 12 bases. The CDR3 consists of 14 residues. The CDR3 DNA reads as TGTGCCAGCAGTTGGACAGCCGGCTCCTACGAGCAGTACTTC. It encodes CASSWTAGSYEQYF.

V usage is TRBV4-1 and J usage is TRBJ1-6; 8 bases fit TRBD1. The germline gives CDR1 MGHRA, CDR2 YSYEKL. The CDR3 sequence is 14 residues long. After removal of 7 bases from V and 7 bases from J, the junction contained 6 bases not matched to a gene. The CDR3, as DNA: TGCGCCAGCACCCCTGGACAGGGAAATTCACCCCTCCACTTT. Translation gives CASTPGQGNSPLHF.

J is TRBJ1-1 and V is TRBV6-5; 8 nucleotides align to TRBD1. The CDR3 contains 13 residues. Losses at the gene ends were 6 bases for V and 4 bases for J; bases not matched to a gene: 4. Germline-derived CDR1 and CDR2 are MNHEY and SVGAGI. CDR3 DNA: TGTGCCAGCAGCGGACAGGGTCTCACTGAAGCTTTCTTT. Protein product: CASSGQGLTEAFF.

This clone has only a few counts. This rearrangement joins TRBV18 to TRBJ1-2; D call uncertain. CDR3 length: 12 residues. V was shortened by 5 bases and J by 8 bases, with 12 bases between the two germline ends. Germline assignment: CDR1 KGHSH and CDR2 LQKENI. CDR3 nucleotide sequence: TGTGCCAGCTCATCTAACGACTGGGGCTACACCTTC. This translates into CASSSNDWGYTF.

This sequence joins TRBV5-1 and TRBJ1-1, with D possibly matching TRBD1 (6 bases). CDR1 SGHRS and CDR2 YFSETQ come from the germline V gene. The CDR3 has 16 amino acids. Trimming shortened V by 4 bases and J by 0 bases, and 16 bases separated the two germline ends. This CDR3 reads CASSRLQGPMNTEAFF. In DNA, the CDR3 is TGCGCCAGCAGCAGGTTACAGGGACCCATGAACACTGAAGCTTTCTTT.

About this clone itself: Other DNA sequences in the same sample also yield this CDR3. The chain links TRBV29-1 to TRBJ1-3; D is uncertain. Germline CDR1 reads SQVTM; CDR2 reads ANQGSEA. V lost 0 bases to trimming and J lost 3 bases, with 6 bases between them. There are 13 residues in the CDR3. CDR3 sequence reads: CSVEEGSGNTIYF. As DNA, the CDR3 is TGCAGCGTTGAAGAGGGGAGTGGAAACACCATATATTTT.

The rearrangement links TRBV7-9 to TRBJ1-4, with unresolved D. Germline loops: CDR1 SEHNR, CDR2 FQNEAQ (reference sequence). V shed 1 base and J shed 5 bases, with 11 bases lying between them. This CDR3 comprises 15 residues. The CDR3 coding sequence is TGTGCCAGCAGCTTAGGGATGAGGGAGAATGAAAAACTGTTTTTT. Residues: CASSLGMRENEKLFF.

V and J are TRBV6-5 and TRBJ2-7, with TRBD1 as a possible D gene (5 bases). Trimming took 6 bases from V and 6 from J, leaving 18 bases between them. The germline CDR1 and CDR2 sequences are MNHEY and SVGAGI. This CDR3 is built from 14 residues. CDR3 region: CASRKQGFKGEQYF. In nucleotides, the CDR3 is TGTGCCAGCAGGAAGCAGGGCTTCAAGGGCGAGCAGTACTTC.

This chain links TRBV5-4 with TRBJ2-7; TRBD2 matches 8 bases. CDR1 SGHNT and CDR2 YYREEE come from the germline V gene (reference sequence). V lost 2 bases and J lost 3; bases outside the gene matches: 7. The CDR3 spans 15 residues. The CDR3 sequence: CASSFTRGADYEQYF. In DNA form, the CDR3 reads TGTGCCAGCAGCTTCACGCGGGGGGCGGACTACGAGCAGTACTTC.